The present TCR beta chain was sequenced within a study of cytomegalovirus exposure and HLA in healthy donors. Study summary: An earlier analysis found some 120 million unique TCR beta sequences from about 190 million T cells.

The CDR3 consists of 14 residues. Trimming at V came to 7 bases and at J to 3 bases, leaving 4 bases not matched to a gene. Per germline, CDR1 MGHDK and CDR2 SYGVNS. In regard to this clone: Its specificity is unknown.

PCR primers comprised 60 Vbeta and 13 Jbeta primers. Original methodology: As a later analysis found, there were around 86 million unique TCR beta chains, of which about 10 million were shared. Here immunoSEQ multiplex PCR was the method, and the copy in TCRdb shows in-frame clones only, minus some. V and J calls and clone size are copied from that table; D and trimming were computed from the DNA. Of 150,000 to 200,000 clones listed, 80% are singletons. Study-wide findings and caveats: There were under 200 TCR beta chains listed as cytomegalovirus-associated.

Sequencing was done on a sample of PBMCs. This sequence joins TRBV25-1 and TRBJ2-1; TRBD2 matches 9 bases. The origin of this receptor is a woman aged 40 to 50 in good health and CMV-seronegative. In DNA form, the CDR3 reads TGTGCCAGCATACGAGCGGGAGGCTACAATGAGCAGTTCTTC. This translates into CASIRAGGYNEQFF.